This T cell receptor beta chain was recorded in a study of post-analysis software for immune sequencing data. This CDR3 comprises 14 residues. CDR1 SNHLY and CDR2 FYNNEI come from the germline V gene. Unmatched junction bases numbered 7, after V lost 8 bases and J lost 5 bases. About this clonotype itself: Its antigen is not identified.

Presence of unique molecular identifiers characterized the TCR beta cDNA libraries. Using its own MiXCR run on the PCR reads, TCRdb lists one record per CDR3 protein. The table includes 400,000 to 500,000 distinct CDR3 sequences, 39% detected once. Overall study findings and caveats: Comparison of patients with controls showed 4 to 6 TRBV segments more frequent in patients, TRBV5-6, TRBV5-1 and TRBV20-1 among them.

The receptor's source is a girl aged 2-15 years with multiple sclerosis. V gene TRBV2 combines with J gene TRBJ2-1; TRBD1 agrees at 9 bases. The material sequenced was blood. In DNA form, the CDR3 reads TGTGCCAGCGTCGGGACAGGGACGGACAATGAGCAGTTCTTC. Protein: CASVGTGTDNEQFF.